What follows is one TCR beta chain and its context. This clone was detected only once. This receptor's antigen is unknown. No clone much larger than this one lies a single base away; base qualities are absent. From a lookup of the germline V gene, CDR1 and CDR2 are MNHEY and SVGAGI. A distance of 8 bases separates the germline ends of V and J, which lose 5 bases and 1 base respectively. The CDR3, cysteine through phenylalanine, is 14 amino acids long. Only CDR3 DNA is held: 42 bases, read in frame from base 1. These data are taken from a study of cytomegalovirus exposure and HLA in healthy donors (dated by TCRdb to the late 2010s). As for the study more broadly: An earlier analysis of roughly 500 of the donors reported about 250 Gb of sequence data and around 120 million unique TCR beta sequences from about 200 million T cells. In an earlier analysis of several hundred of the donors, high-throughput TCR beta sequencing was used to judge whether each TCR beta V gene segment behaved as functional or pseudogenic. Across 398 genotyped donors of the cohort, an average of approximately 240,000 unique TCR beta nucleotide sequences per donor were sequenced, and 15% to 20% of those sequences were non-productive. A later genetic analysis used genome-wide SNP genotypes for about 60% of the roughly 670 donors, treating that subset as a discovery cohort. Four to six DR-DQ haplotypes were handled as single units for association and clustering, since linkage in the cohort was strong. The study was designed to test whether signatures of past pathogen exposure could be identified by cataloging public T cell receptors. Of the roughly 400 genotyped donors, about 84% fell in the genetic ancestry cluster associated with self-reported Caucasian donors. Alongside the repertoire data, information on donor age, sex, ethnicity and CMV serostatus was compiled. In a later analysis, previously published TCR beta repertoires from more than 500 donors were re-analyzed and high-resolution HLA genotyping was added so that TCR occurrence patterns could be studied. Every discovery cohort repertoire had been produced on one sequencing platform. Typing coverage differed by locus: A, B, C, DRB1 and DQB1 were typed in roughly 629-640 donors, DQA1 in approximately 520, DPA1 in 606, and DPB1 in 400 to 490. The T cell repertoires of 550 to 850 subjects were profiled by immunosequencing and related to cytomegalovirus serostatus. In the later analysis, no new phenotypic data were used to find candidate immune exposures; instead, reliance was placed on TCR beta sequences and their occurrence across donors. Along with the roughly 710-subject first cohort, a separate validation cohort of around 110 different subjects was used. An early release covering roughly 580 HLA-typed donors comprised about 300 gigabases of sequencing data and about 90 million unique TCR sequences. To predict cytomegalovirus infection status, the study combined high-throughput TCR immunosequencing, statistical association of individual TCRs with disease status, and machine learning. Both class I and class II loci were covered by HLA typing, at four-digit resolution.

Libraries were prepared through the immunoSEQ multiplex PCR assay. For the multiplex PCR, a mixture combining 60 forward primers for TCR Vbeta segments and 13 reverse primers for TCR Jbeta segments was used. A multiplex PCR assay on genomic DNA amplified the CDR3 region of rearranged TCR beta genes. On the Illumina HiSeq System, the amplified TCR beta libraries were sequenced as 87-base-pair reads. The source study handled its data this way. In a later analysis, about 80 million unique TCR beta chains were counted across the roughly 610 repertoires, and roughly 9.9 million of these chains were shared by at least two donors. Raw reads were error-corrected and collapsed into unique sequences by a nearest-neighbor algorithm in which closely related sequences were merged to remove PCR and sequencing errors. CDR3 sequences were aligned to IMGT reference sequences to assign V, D and J gene segments. For a sequence to be retained, a match of at least six nucleotides was required to both a V gene segment and a J gene segment. A rearrangement counted as productive if the CDR3 had no stop codons and remained in frame with V and J, and every other rearrangement counted as non-productive. Following IMGT convention, CDR3 was defined as the stretch from the second conserved V-encoded cysteine up to the conserved J-encoded phenylalanine. The earlier analysis of about 530 of the donors excluded any sequence lacking an unambiguous match to a single V gene segment. An earlier analysis of under 750 of the donors called V segments functional above 56.7% productive rearrangements and segregating when the between-donor standard deviation exceeded 5%. A statistical classification framework was built for diagnosing cytomegalovirus status from the catalog of TCR beta chain sequences. In a later analysis, TCR nucleotide sequences were compared against IMGT/GENE-DB human TR gene sequences so that V and J genes could be assigned. In a later analysis, CDR3 sequences and most-parsimonious VDJ recombination scenarios were assigned using the TCRdist pipeline. In a later analysis, each TCR beta chain was defined by its CDR3 amino acid sequence together with its V-gene family, and reads lacking a unique V-gene family were excluded. To address suspected cross-contamination and a sequencing artifact, a later analysis removed some 620 highly shared, low-generation-probability nucleotide sequences. For each public chain, a later analysis derived a clonal expansion index from normalized ranks of inferred template counts within each repertoire. In a later analysis, generation probabilities were computed using a VDJ recombination model fitted to out-of-frame rearrangements, and the results were checked against IGoR. A later analysis scored TCR-TCR, TCR-HLA and TCR-CMV co-occurrence with hypergeometric tests, applying a repertoire-size bias correction to TCR pairs. A later analysis estimated false discovery rates by permuting HLA or CMV assignments 20 times. In a later analysis, co-occurring TCRs were grouped using DBSCAN, with TCRdist sequence similarity added in when clustering inside HLA-allele-positive subsets. For co-occurrence clustering, repertoires with fewer than 30,000 or more than 120,000 public chains were excluded, along with a handful of repertoires with anomalous nucleotide sharing. Here the immuneACCESS table is served through TCRdb, limited to in-frame sequences with V and J called. Missing clones are a known gap in these copies; in checked studies unresolved V genes cover under half, and the rest lacks a known reason. The V and J calls and the clone size are those of that table, but D and trimming were determined from the DNA. The sample table records about 220,000 clones; about 75% of these occur just once. The ten largest clonotypes hold less than 2% of the sample.

Results and caveats for the whole study, not just this receptor: Only TCR beta chains were sequenced in this cohort, and the absence of alpha or paired-chain data limited detectable features. The classifier was reported to diagnose cytomegalovirus status with high specificity and sensitivity in both the original and validation cohorts. In a later analysis, most CMV-associated TCR beta chains were found to appear HLA-restricted, with HLA associations seemingly driven largely by CMV exposure. When HLA alleles, especially DR and DQ, strongly co-occurred, TCR associations were difficult to assign to individual alleles. According to the authors, the approach could potentially be generalized to other disease states and immunological phenotypes. HLA typing was unavailable for some donors at each locus, so association tests used only the typed subset. In the study, around 150 TCR beta chains were listed as associated with cytomegalovirus. A cluster of highly shared sequence variants was judged likely to be a technical artifact of the sequencing pipeline. V-gene and J-gene trimming of TCR beta chains was associated with a missense DCLRE1C variant in a later genetic analysis, and the association was replicated in an independent cohort. Some IMGT-functional V segments, including TRBV6-2 and TRBV6-3, could not be distinguished by the 87-base-pair reads and were therefore excluded. CMV serostatus was the only immune exposure information available for the cohort. In a later analysis, TCR association rates were found to vary across HLA loci, with the most associated TCRs seen for DRB1 alleles and the fewest for HLA-C alleles. While some public TCRs were present in many individuals, most TCR sequences turned up only very rarely across donors. According to a later genetic analysis, donors in an Asian-associated ancestry cluster had fewer N-insertions in productive TCRs than the roughly 670-donor mean. In vitro tests confirmed that a few of the cytomegalovirus-associated TCR beta chains recognize cytomegalovirus antigens. In a later analysis, several top co-occurrence clusters were reported to appear linked to parvovirus B19, influenza, CMV and Epstein-Barr virus. Linkage disequilibrium might explain the correlated functional status among segregating V segments, but an unknown experimental factor could not be excluded. A later analysis found that HLA-associated TCR beta chains were more clonally expanded and had lower generation probabilities than equally common non-associated chains. Sequencing depth was assumed to be roughly uniform across donors in the presence/absence analyses, though that assumption may not hold. Roughly 15 rarely observed V segments, including chromosome 9 orphons, were excluded from the earlier analysis of approximately 600 of the donors because counts were too low. Broadly in line with IMGT annotations, most TCR beta V segments showed up in productive rearrangements about 87% or about 30% of the time in an earlier analysis of 587 of the donors. A later analysis associated approximately 17,000 TCR beta sequences with specific HLA alleles at a false discovery rate of 0.05. A further reported finding was that TCR beta sequences accurately predicted the HLA-A and HLA-B alleles for most subjects in the first cohort.

In total, approximately 690 healthy bone marrow donors made up the cohort. All cohort members were sampled while nominally healthy, although unrecorded immune exposures were likely present. The donor tested CMV seronegative and was one of the 352 seronegative cohort members. A peripheral blood sample was collected from each donor, and TCR beta sequencing was performed on peripheral blood mononuclear cells. Genomic DNA extraction from the blood cell samples was performed with the Qiagen DNeasy Blood Extraction Kit. Sequencing input: PBMCs. This TCR was sampled from a woman in her thirties in good health and CMV-seronegative. This sequence uses TRBV6-5 and TRBJ2-2, with the D gene not confidently named. The DNA reads TGTGCCAGCAGTCCGAGTGGGAACACCGGGGAGCTGTTTTTT. Its translation reads: CASSPSGNTGELFF.